The next 23 T cell receptor beta chains were all read from a single sample in a study of graft-versus-host responses after intestinal transplantation. No antigen is known for these receptors. Assay used: immunoSEQ multiplex PCR; TCRdb lists only in-frame clones, some missing. Among some 120,000 clones, roughly nine tenths were seen once, and the ten largest hold roughly 0.17%. This sample comprised unstimulated CD4+ T cells sorted from spleen or lymph node cells, obtained before intestinal transplant. These receptors all come from a human donor who received an intestinal transplant.

J is TRBJ2-7 and V is TRBV5-1; the D is unclear. The CDR3 consists of 14 residues. CDR1 is SGHRS, CDR2 YFSETQ, per germline. The V end was cut by 0 bases, the J end by 3 bases, with 10 bases between. The CDR3 loop is CASSLGQRSYEQYF. The CDR3, as DNA: TGCGCCAGCAGCTTGGGACAAAGAAGCTACGAGCAGTACTTC.

DNA of the CDR3: TGTGCCAGCAGTTTAAGCGGGAGGGGGTACGAGCAGTACTTC. It translates to CASSLSGRGYEQYF. This sequence joins TRBV27 and TRBJ2-7; 10 nucleotides agree with TRBD2. The CDR3 is 14 residues long. V gave up 2 bases and J gave up 4 bases; unmatched junction bases: 2. CDR1 MNHEY and CDR2 SMNVEV come from the germline V gene (reference sequence).

The J gene is TRBJ2-5, the V gene TRBV7-2, with 7 nucleotides matching TRBD2. V was pared by 1 base and J by 2 bases, with 4 bases of the junction left unmatched. Per the germline V gene, CDR1 is SGHTA and CDR2 is FQGNSA. The CDR3 sequence is 15 residues long. In DNA form, the CDR3 reads TGTGCCAGCAGCTTAGTGACTAGCTTACAAGAGACCCAGTACTTC. Translation gives CASSLVTSLQETQYF.

This clone has only one observation. V and J are TRBV7-2 and TRBJ2-3, with 13 bases aligning to TRBD2. The CDR3 runs to 15 residues. Trimming removed 5 bases from V and 6 bases from J; junction bases left unmatched: 5. Germline values: CDR1 SGHTA, CDR2 FQGNSA. The CDR3: CASSAGLAGYDTQYF. The CDR3 DNA reads TGTGCCAGCAGCGCGGGACTAGCGGGGTACGATACGCAGTATTTT.

The J gene is TRBJ2-7, the V gene TRBV30; tentative D call: TRBD2 (7 bases). V was trimmed by 0 bases and J by 4 bases, leaving 13 bases between them. The germline gives CDR1 GTSNPN, CDR2 SVGIG (reference sequence). CDR3 length: 14 residues. CDR3 coding DNA: TGTGCCTGGAGTGTGGGGGGGCCGGCTTACGAGCAGTACTTC. This gives the protein CAWSVGGPAYEQYF.

V and J are TRBV18 and TRBJ2-1, with unresolved D. V was pared by 3 bases and J by 3 bases, with 15 bases between. There are 16 residues in the CDR3. The germline V gene encodes CDR1 KGHSH and CDR2 LQKENI. The CDR3, as DNA: TGTGCCAGCTCACCGTCAGTTGGTTCCAACTACAATGAGCAGTTCTTC. Its translation is CASSPSVGSNYNEQFF.

In its sample, this clone was seen once. This sequence joins TRBV5-1 and TRBJ1-1, with a weak D call TRBD1 (6 bases). The CDR3 is 15 amino acids. The germline gives CDR1 SGHRS, CDR2 YFSETQ. V was clipped by 5 bases and J by 1 base, with 15 bases between them. The CDR3 DNA follows: TGCGCCAGCAGACTACTCGGGACACCGAACACTGAAGCTTTCTTT. It translates to CASRLLGTPNTEAFF.

J is TRBJ2-5 and V is TRBV27; a weak D match, TRBD2 (6 bases). V was cut by 1 base and J by 11 bases, with 17 bases left in between. Per germline, CDR1 MNHEY and CDR2 SMNVEV (reference sequence). There are 14 residues in the CDR3. The DNA for the CDR3 is TGTGCCAGCAGTTTATATGGGCGGGAAAAGGAGCAGTACTTC. Translating gives CASSLYGREKEQYF.

The chain joins TRBV5-1 to TRBJ2-7; 10 nucleotides agree with TRBD1. In germline, CDR1 is SGHRS, CDR2 YFSETQ. Losses at the gene ends were 4 bases for V and 0 bases for J; bases not matched to a gene: 4. The CDR3 runs to 15 residues. The CDR3 bases are TGCGCCAGCAGCCACGGACAGGGGGTCTCCTACGAGCAGTACTTC. Translated: CASSHGQGVSYEQYF.

The genes are TRBV2 and TRBJ1-4; D may be TRBD1 (6 bases). Germline lookup yields CDR1 SNHLY and CDR2 FYNNEI. This CDR3 has 14 amino acids. Trimming shortened V by 5 bases and J by 0 bases, and 7 bases separated the two germline ends. The CDR3 nucleotides read TGTGCCAGCAGTTCAGGGGCAACTAATGAAAAACTGTTTTTT. This encodes CASSSGATNEKLFF.

V usage is TRBV19 and J usage is TRBJ1-2; TRBD1 matches 7 bases. Germline-derived CDR1 and CDR2 are LNHDA and SQIVND (reference sequence). With V trimmed by 5 bases and J by 0 bases, 6 bases remained unmatched. CDR3 length equals 15 residues. The CDR3 DNA sequence: TGTGCCAGTAGTTTTCCGGGGACAGCTAACTATGGCTACACCTTC. This sequence encodes CASSFPGTANYGYTF.

The chain links TRBV19 to TRBJ2-3, with a weak D call TRBD2 (5 bases). The CDR3 has 16 residues. Trimming pared 4 bases from V and 0 bases from J, leaving 14 bases between. Germline V gives CDR1 LNHDA, CDR2 SQIVND (reference sequence). DNA of the CDR3: TGTGCCAGTAGTACCCTGAGCGGAACTAGCACAGATACGCAGTATTTT. This codes for CASSTLSGTSTDTQYF. Together with reference TRBV19 and TRBJ2-3, the CDR3 gives the full variable domain: DGGITQSPKYLFRKEGQNVTLSCEQNLNHDAMYWYRQDPGQGLRLIYYSQIVNDFQKGDIAEGYSVSREKKESFPLTVTSAQKNPTAFYLCASSTLSGTSTDTQYFGPGTRLTVL.

V gene TRBV28 combines with J gene TRBJ1-2; weak D call: TRBD1 (5 bases). The CDR3 contains 13 residues. Germline V gene sequence: CDR1 MDHEN, CDR2 SYDVKM. Trimming left V 8 bases short and J 0 bases short, with 10 bases between. CDR3 in amino acids: CASGGTPNYGYTF. The CDR3 coding sequence is TGTGCCAGCGGGGGGACGCCTAACTATGGCTACACCTTC.

The chain links TRBV30 to TRBJ2-3; 10 bases align to TRBD1. The CDR3 is 15 residues long. Germline CDR1 is GTSNPN and CDR2 is SVGIG (reference sequence). Germline trimming cut 2 bases from V and 6 bases from J; bases unmatched to any gene: 8. CDR3 bases: TGTGCCTGGAGTTCCGGACAGGGGGTGAGGGATACGCAGTATTTT. As protein: CAWSSGQGVRDTQYF.

The sample holds one count of this clone. The rearrangement joins TRBV5-6 to TRBJ2-7; D is perhaps TRBD1 (5 bases). Trimming took off 4 bases at V and 4 bases at J, with 18 bases between the two ends. CDR3 length: 15 amino acids. Germline V gene lookup returns CDR1 SGHDT and CDR2 YYEEEE. The CDR3 DNA is TGTGCCAGCAGCCCACAGGCGAAGGAAAGATACGAGCAGTACTTC. Its translation is CASSPQAKERYEQYF.

This chain uses TRBV16 with TRBJ1-5; maybe TRBD1 (5 bases). V lost 4 bases to trimming and J lost 5 bases, with 12 bases between them. This CDR3 is 14 amino acids long. Germline V CDR1 and CDR2: KGHSY, FQNENV. The CDR3 sequence: CASSPDSLYQPQHF. CDR3 in DNA: TGTGCCAGCAGCCCAGACAGTCTTTATCAGCCCCAGCATTTT. The entire variable domain, with the rest obtained from reference TRBV16 and TRBJ1-5, is as follows: GEEVAQTPKHLVRGEGQKAKLYCAPIKGHSYVFWYQQVLKNEFKFLISFQNENVFDETGMPKERFSAKCLPNSPCSLEIQATKLEDSAVYFCASSPDSLYQPQHFGDGTRLSIL.

The chain has TRBV7-9 and TRBJ1-2; the D is unclear. Germline assignment: CDR1 SEHNR and CDR2 FQNEAQ (reference sequence). V was trimmed by 0 bases and J by 2 bases, leaving 7 bases between them. This CDR3 comprises 14 residues. This chain's CDR3 is CASSLATANYGYTF. As DNA, the CDR3 is TGTGCCAGCAGCTTAGCCACAGCCAACTATGGCTACACCTTC.

This chain links TRBV4-1 with TRBJ2-1; 13 nucleotides align to TRBD2. This CDR3 region has 16 residues. V shed 2 bases and J 11 bases; nucleotides not matched to a gene: 9. Looked up from germline, CDR1 is MGHRA and CDR2 is YSYEKL. CDR3 sequence reads: CASSQQSGTSGAKQFF. CDR3 coding DNA: TGCGCCAGCAGCCAACAATCCGGGACTAGCGGGGCCAAGCAGTTCTTC.

The chain recombines TRBV9 with TRBJ1-1; a weak D match, TRBD1 (6 bases). V gave up 4 bases and J gave up 0 bases, with 10 bases separating them. The CDR3 runs to 14 residues. The germline CDR1 and CDR2 sequences are SGDLS and YYNGEE. The chain's CDR3 is CASSPRTVNTEAFF. In DNA, the CDR3 is TGTGCCAGCAGCCCTAGGACAGTGAACACTGAAGCTTTCTTT.

The chain uses TRBV4-1 and TRBJ2-7, with TRBD2 identical over 10 bases. The germline V gene encodes CDR1 MGHRA and CDR2 YSYEKL. The CDR3 loop spans 18 amino acids. V was clipped by 0 bases and J by 5 bases; unmatched bases: 13. This CDR3 is CASSQEDSGTSVSHEQYF. The CDR3, as DNA: TGCGCCAGCAGCCAAGAGGACTCCGGGACTAGCGTTTCCCACGAGCAGTACTTC.

The chain uses TRBV10-3 and TRBJ2-3; TRBD2 aligns across 8 bases. The length of the CDR3 is 13 residues. Germline CDR1 reads ENHRY; CDR2 reads SYGVKD. The ends lost 11 bases at V and 2 bases at J; junction bases unmatched: 6. The CDR3 region has the DNA TGTGCCGGAAGCGGGGGTCTCACAGATACGCAGTATTTT. This gives the protein CAGSGGLTDTQYF.

The chain recombines TRBV7-9 with TRBJ2-5; TRBD2 is a possible D gene (5 bases). TRBJ2-7 explains the end of the DNA better; the J call may be wrong. CDR3 length: 16 residues. Germline CDR1 SEHNR, CDR2 FQNEAQ (reference sequence). CDR3 DNA sequence: TGTGCCAGCAGCTTAGTGGGCACTGAGGGAATCTACGAGCAGTACTTC. Protein: CASSLVGTEGIYEQYF.

The V and J genes are TRBV5-1 and TRBJ1-4, with D unresolved. Germline CDR1 SGHRS, CDR2 YFSETQ. The CDR3 runs 14 residues. V lost 2 bases and J 7 bases, leaving 12 bases between the germline ends. CDR3 sequence: CASSLGTQVEKLFF. CDR3 in DNA: TGCGCCAGCAGCTTAGGCACCCAGGTTGAAAAACTGTTTTTT.